One and the same sample provided the 5 T cell receptor beta chains below, sequenced in a study of blood T cell repertoires in COVID-19. Libraries were prepared by immunoSEQ multiplex PCR; TCRdb keeps only in-frame clonotypes and omits some of them. The sample shows around 140,000 clones, around nine tenths of them seen only once. Sequenced sample: peripheral blood. The receptors shown here come from a woman in her forties or fifties with active or convalescent COVID-19.

V is TRBV18 and J is TRBJ1-1; maybe TRBD1 (5 bases). CDR3 length: 14 amino acids. Germline CDR1 is KGHSH and CDR2 is LQKENI. Trimming left V 2 bases short and J 3 bases short, with 10 bases between. The CDR3 coding sequence is TGTGCCAGCTCACCAGGGGGGAGGGACACTGAAGCTTTCTTT. This codes for CASSPGGRDTEAFF.

The chain is built from TRBV6-2 or TRBV6-3 and TRBJ1-4, with TRBD1 matching 7 bases. The CDR3 length is 18 residues. The V gene's germline CDR1 is MNHEY and CDR2 SVGEGT. Trimming removed 4 bases from V and 0 bases from J; junction bases left unmatched: 11. The CDR3 protein is CASSSTRLTGSTNEKLFF. As DNA, the CDR3 is TGTGCCAGCAGTTCCACCCGCCTGACAGGGTCAACTAATGAAAAACTGTTTTTT.

The V and J genes are TRBV7-9 and TRBJ1-2; D is ambiguous. The germline CDR1 and CDR2 sequences are SEHNR and FQNEAQ (reference sequence). CDR3 length: 12 amino acids. Trimming removed 5 bases from V and 5 bases from J, with 9 bases in between. The CDR3 is CASSTVSYGYTF. Here the CDR3 DNA reads TGTGCCAGCAGCACAGTTTCATATGGCTACACCTTC.

The chain recombines TRBV14 with TRBJ2-3; the match to TRBD2 covers 8 bases. This CDR3 has 16 amino acids. With V trimmed by 1 base and J by 3 bases, 6 bases remained unmatched. Germline-derived CDR1 and CDR2 are SGHDN and FVKESK. The CDR3 loop is CASSQGVAGMTDTQYF. CDR3 in DNA: TGTGCCAGCAGCCAAGGGGTAGCGGGGATGACAGATACGCAGTATTTT. The full variable domain, rest sourced from reference TRBV14 and TRBJ2-3, is EAGVTQFPSHSVIEKGQTVTLRCDPISGHDNLYWYRRVMGKEIKFLLHFVKESKQDESGMPNNRFLAERTGGTYSTLKVQPAELEDSGVYFCASSQGVAGMTDTQYFGPGTRLTVL.

The J gene is TRBJ2-7, the V gene TRBV5-4; 8 bases are a match to TRBD2. Germline V gene sequence: CDR1 SGHNT, CDR2 YYREEE (reference sequence). The CDR3 has 14 amino acids. V shed 4 bases and J 0 bases; nucleotides not matched to a gene: 3. As DNA, the CDR3 is TGTGCCAGCAGCCCCGGGACTAGCTCCTACGAGCAGTACTTC. Translated, it gives CASSPGTSSYEQYF. The full variable domain, with the rest looked up from reference TRBV5-4 and TRBJ2-7, is ETGVTQSPTHLIKTRGQQVTLRCSSQSGHNTVSWYQQALGQGPQFIFQYYREEENGRGNFPPRFSGLQFPNYSSELNVNALELDDSALYLCASSPGTSSYEQYFGPGTRLTVT.